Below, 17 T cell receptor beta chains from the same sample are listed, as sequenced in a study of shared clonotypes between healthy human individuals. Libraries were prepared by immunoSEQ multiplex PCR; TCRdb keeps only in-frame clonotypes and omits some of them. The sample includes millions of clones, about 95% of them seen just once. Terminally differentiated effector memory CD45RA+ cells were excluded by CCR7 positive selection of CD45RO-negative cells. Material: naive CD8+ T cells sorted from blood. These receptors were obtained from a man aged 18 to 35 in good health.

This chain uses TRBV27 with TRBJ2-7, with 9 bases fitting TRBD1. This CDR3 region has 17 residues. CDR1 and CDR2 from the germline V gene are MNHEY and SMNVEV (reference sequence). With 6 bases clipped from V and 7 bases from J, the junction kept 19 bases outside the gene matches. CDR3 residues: CASSPQGGDRVYREQYF. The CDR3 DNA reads TGTGCCAGCAGCCCACAGGGGGGGGACAGGGTTTATAGGGAGCAGTACTTC.

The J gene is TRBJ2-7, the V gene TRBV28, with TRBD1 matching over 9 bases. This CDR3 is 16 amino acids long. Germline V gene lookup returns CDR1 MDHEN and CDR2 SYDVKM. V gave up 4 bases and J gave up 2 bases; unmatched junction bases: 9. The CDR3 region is CASSYTPGQGPYEQYF. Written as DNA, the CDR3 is TGTGCCAGCAGTTACACTCCGGGACAGGGCCCCTACGAGCAGTACTTC.

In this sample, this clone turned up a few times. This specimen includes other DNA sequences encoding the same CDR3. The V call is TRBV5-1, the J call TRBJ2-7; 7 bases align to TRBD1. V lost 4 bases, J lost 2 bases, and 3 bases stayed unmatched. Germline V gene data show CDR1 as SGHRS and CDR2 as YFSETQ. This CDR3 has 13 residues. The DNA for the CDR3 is TGCGCCAGCAGCATGGACAGGACCTACGAGCAGTACTTC. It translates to CASSMDRTYEQYF.

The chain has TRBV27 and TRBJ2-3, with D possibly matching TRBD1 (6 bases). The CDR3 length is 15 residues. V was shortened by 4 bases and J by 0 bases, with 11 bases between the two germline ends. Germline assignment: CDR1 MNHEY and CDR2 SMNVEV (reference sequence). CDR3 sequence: CASSSDRFSTDTQYF. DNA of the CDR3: TGTGCCAGCAGTTCCGACAGGTTTAGCACAGATACGCAGTATTTT.

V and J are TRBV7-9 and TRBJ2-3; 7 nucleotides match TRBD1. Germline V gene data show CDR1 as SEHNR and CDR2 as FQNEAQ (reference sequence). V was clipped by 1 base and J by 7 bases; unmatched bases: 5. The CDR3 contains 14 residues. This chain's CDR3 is CASSLGQTGYTQYF. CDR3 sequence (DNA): TGTGCCAGCAGCTTAGGGCAGACAGGGTATACGCAGTATTTT. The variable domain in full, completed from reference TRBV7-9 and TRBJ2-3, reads DTGVSQNPRHKITKRGQNVTFRCDPISEHNRLYWYRQTLGQGPEFLTYFQNEAQLEKSRLLSDRFSAERPKGSFSTLEIQRTEQGDSAMYLCASSLGQTGYTQYFGPGTRLTVL.

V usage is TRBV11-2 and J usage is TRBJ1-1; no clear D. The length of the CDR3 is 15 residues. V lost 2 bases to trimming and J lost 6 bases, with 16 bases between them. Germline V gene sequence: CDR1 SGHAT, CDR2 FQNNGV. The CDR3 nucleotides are TGTGCCAGCAGCTTATGGGGTTTGGCAGGCCCTGAAGCTTTCTTT. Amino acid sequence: CASSLWGLAGPEAFF.

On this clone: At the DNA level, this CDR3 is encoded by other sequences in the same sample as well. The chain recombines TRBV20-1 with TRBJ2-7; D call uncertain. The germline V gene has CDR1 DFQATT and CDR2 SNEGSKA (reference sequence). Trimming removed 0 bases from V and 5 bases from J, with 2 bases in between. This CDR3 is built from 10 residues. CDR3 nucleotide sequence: TGCAGTGCTAGAGAGAACGAGCAGTACTTC. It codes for CSARENEQYF.

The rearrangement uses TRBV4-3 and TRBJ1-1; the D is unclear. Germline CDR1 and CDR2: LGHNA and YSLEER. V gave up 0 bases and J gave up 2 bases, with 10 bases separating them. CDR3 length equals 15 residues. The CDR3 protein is CASSQESGGNTEAFF. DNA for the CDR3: TGCGCCAGCAGCCAAGAATCGGGTGGAAACACTGAAGCTTTCTTT.

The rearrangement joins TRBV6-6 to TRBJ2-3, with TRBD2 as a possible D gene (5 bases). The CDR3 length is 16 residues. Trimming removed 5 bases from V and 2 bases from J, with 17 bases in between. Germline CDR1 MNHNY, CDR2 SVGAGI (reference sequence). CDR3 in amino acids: CASSRPRAESTDTQYF. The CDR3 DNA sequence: TGTGCCAGCAGTCGCCCGAGGGCGGAGTCCACAGATACGCAGTATTTT.

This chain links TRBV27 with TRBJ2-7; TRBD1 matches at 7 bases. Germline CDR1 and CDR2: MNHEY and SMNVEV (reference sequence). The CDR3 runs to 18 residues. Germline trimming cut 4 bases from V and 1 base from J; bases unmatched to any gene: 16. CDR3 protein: CASSSNTLTGPKSYEQYF. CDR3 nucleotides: TGTGCCAGCAGTTCAAATACACTGACAGGGCCGAAGTCCTACGAGCAGTACTTC.

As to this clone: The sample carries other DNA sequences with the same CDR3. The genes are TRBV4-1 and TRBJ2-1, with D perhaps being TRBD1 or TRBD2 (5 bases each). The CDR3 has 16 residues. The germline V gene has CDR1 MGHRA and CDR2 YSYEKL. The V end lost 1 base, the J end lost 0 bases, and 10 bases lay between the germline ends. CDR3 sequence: CASSQVGGGSYNEQFF. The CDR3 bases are TGCGCCAGCAGCCAAGTGGGTGGGGGCTCCTACAATGAGCAGTTCTTC.

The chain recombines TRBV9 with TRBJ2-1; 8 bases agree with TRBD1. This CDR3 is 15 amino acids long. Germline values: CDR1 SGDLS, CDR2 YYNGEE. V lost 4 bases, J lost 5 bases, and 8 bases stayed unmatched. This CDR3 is CASSFTGTGHNEQFF. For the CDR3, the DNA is TGTGCCAGCAGCTTCACCGGGACAGGACACAATGAGCAGTTCTTC.

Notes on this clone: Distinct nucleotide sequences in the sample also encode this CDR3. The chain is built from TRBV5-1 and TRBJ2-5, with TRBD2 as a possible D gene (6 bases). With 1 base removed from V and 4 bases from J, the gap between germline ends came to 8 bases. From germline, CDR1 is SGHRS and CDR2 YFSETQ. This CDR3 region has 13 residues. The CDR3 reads CASSLRRGETQYF. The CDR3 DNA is TGCGCCAGCAGCTTGAGGCGGGGAGAGACCCAGTACTTC.

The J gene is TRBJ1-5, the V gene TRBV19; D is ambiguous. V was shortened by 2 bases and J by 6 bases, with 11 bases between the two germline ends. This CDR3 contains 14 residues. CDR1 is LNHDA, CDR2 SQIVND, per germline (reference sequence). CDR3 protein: CASSIPTAAQPQHF. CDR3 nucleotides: TGTGCCAGTAGTATACCGACGGCAGCTCAGCCCCAGCATTTT.

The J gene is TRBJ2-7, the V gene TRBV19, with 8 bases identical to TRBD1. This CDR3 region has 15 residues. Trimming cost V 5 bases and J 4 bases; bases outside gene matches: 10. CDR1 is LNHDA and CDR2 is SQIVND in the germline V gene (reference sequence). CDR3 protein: CASSPVLTGVYEQYF. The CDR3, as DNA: TGTGCCAGTAGTCCGGTCCTGACAGGGGTATACGAGCAGTACTTC.

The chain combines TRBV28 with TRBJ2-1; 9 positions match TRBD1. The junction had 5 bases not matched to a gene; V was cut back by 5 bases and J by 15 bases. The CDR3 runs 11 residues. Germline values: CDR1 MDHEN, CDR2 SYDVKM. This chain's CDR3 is CASSKTGGSFF. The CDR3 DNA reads TGTGCCAGCAGTAAGACAGGGGGGTCGTTCTTC.

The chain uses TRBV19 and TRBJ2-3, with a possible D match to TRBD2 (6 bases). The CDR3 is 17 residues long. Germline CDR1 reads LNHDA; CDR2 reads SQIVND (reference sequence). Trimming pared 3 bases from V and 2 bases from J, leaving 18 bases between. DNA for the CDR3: TGTGCCAGTAGTATCGACCCTTCCCGGGGGACCACAGATACGCAGTATTTT. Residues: CASSIDPSRGTTDTQYF.